This T cell receptor (beta chain) was recovered during a study of CD8+CD57+ T cells in acquired aplastic anemia (dated by TCRdb to the late 2010s). In the study overall: Extracted DNA from sorted CD4+ and CD8+ cells averaged approximately 3 ug, ranging from roughly 0.17 to 30 ug. CD8+CD57+ expansion was defined as frequency above the mean frequency observed in healthy subjects.

Genomic DNA served as template for TCR beta VDJ combination and CDR3 sequence profiling. TCR repertoire sequencing was run on an Illumina HiSeq 2000. On the authors' methods: Repertoires were assessed using TRBV/TRBJ rearrangement plots, CDR3 size and DJ length profiles, and Simpson's diversity index. The immunodominant clone was defined as the most abundant DNA sequence in deep sequencing data. CDR3 amino acid sequences were screened for sharing across subjects and were compared with published repertoires and the VDJdb database. TCRdb reanalyzed the raw reads on its own, using fastp at Q25 for trimming and MiXCR for clone calling, and kept in-frame beta chains. All rows with the same CDR3 protein become a single entry with the most common DNA and genes. TCRdb, not the original authors, processed these V and J calls. For this sample the table gives fewer than 200,000 distinct CDR3 sequences, of which over 40% were detected only once. The leading ten clones occupy about 1.8% of the sample.

The patients picked for sequencing were ones in whom flow cytometry had shown an expansion of CD8+CD57+ cells. Every patient had a diagnosis of severe acquired aplastic anemia based on International Study of Aplastic Anemia and Agranulocytosis and Camitta criteria. Patients had received no therapy at the time of blood sampling. The study deep-sequenced TCR repertoires of sorted CD4+ and CD8+ blood T cells from severe aplastic anemia patients and healthy subjects. Patients were enrolled under clinicaltrials.gov protocols 00001620, 01623167, 00001397, 00071045, 00081523 and 00961064 in the USA. Ficoll-Paque density gradient centrifugation was used to isolate peripheral blood mononuclear cells. Before DNA extraction, CD4+ and CD8+ T cells were sorted with FACS or magnetic beads. The investigation overall reported the following: Roughly 31 CD8+ CDR3 sequences were shared between patients and controls but appeared highly expressed in patients and within their immunodominant clones. No significant difference in CD8+ Simpson's diversity was found between patients and healthy controls (P=0.060).

A note on this clonotype: It lacks a known antigen. There are no base qualities to consult, and no much larger clone falls within one base.

Taken from the germline V gene (reference sequence), the CDR1 and CDR2 loops are DFQATT and SNEGSKA. The CDR3 numbers 12 residues from cysteine through phenylalanine. CDR3 DNA only is kept here, 36 bases in frame from base 1. Trimming costs V 3 bases and J 3 bases, and their ends lie 8 bases apart. The source of this sequence is a human donor with aplastic anemia. Sequencing was performed on sorted CD4+, CD8+, or CD8+CD57+ T cells (not recorded which) from PBMCs. The rearranged chain carries TRBV20-1 and TRBJ2-5, with the D segment identity uncertain. The DNA sequence is TGCAGTGCTAGCGGCGTCAAAGAGACCCAGTACTTC. Translated, this is CSASGVKETQYF.